The source of this T cell receptor (beta chain) is a study of control samples from healthy donors and cancer patients (dated by TCRdb to the early 2020s). V sheds 7 bases and J sheds 3 bases, leaving 11 bases between their ends. The CDR3 runs 13 residues from the cysteine to the phenylalanine. Only the CDR3 DNA stays, 39 bases, in frame from base 1. CDR1 and CDR2 were assigned from the germline V gene as MDHEN and SYDVKM. Library prep was done by the immunoSEQ multiplex PCR assay. The table was pulled from immuneACCESS by TCRdb, which kept in-frame rearrangements only. Such tables lose some clones; where checked, under half of the loss comes from unresolved V genes, and the rest has no known cause. The sample table holds around 85,000 clones, of which around 94% were seen once. The top ten constitute 4.5% to 6% of the sample. A note on this clone: Its specific antigen is unknown. No base quality information exists; no much larger clone differs at one position.

The sample was blood. The chain was built from TRBV28 and TRBJ2-3, with an unclear D gene assignment. This receptor was obtained from a woman aged 18-29 years in good health. CDR3 sequence: CASTEIGTDTQYF. The bases read TGTGCCAGCACCGAAATAGGGACAGATACGCAGTATTTT.